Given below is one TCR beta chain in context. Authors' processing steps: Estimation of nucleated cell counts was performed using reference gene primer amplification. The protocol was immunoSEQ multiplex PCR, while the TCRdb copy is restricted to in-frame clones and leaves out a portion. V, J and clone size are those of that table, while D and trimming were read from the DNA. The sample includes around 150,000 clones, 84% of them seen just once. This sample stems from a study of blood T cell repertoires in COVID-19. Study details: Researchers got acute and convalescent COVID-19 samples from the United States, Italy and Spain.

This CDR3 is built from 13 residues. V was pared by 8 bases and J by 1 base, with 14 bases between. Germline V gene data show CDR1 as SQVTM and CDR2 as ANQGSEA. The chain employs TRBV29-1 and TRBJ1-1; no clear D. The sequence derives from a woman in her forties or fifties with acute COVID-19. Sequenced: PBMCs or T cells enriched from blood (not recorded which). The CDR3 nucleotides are TGCAGCAGCATCGGACGGGGGAACACTGAAGCTTTCTTT. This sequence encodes CSSIGRGNTEAFF.